This T cell receptor (beta chain) originates from a study of CD8+ T cells in alopecia areata. Notes on the study in general: Patients showed less clear TCR sequence sharing than mice, possibly partly because of HLA diversity.

As concerns this clone: As yet, its antigen is unknown. Other DNA sequences in the sample encode the same CDR3.

A FACSAria was used to sort CD4+ and CD8+ T cells. These cells came from PBMCs. In each case, RNA was isolated and then reverse transcribed into cDNA as the sequencing template. Repertoires were generated with immunoSEQ multiplex PCR, while TCRdb's copy carries only in-frame clones and drops some. The sample has 100,000 to 150,000 clones, around 50% seen once. The receptor comes from a human donor with alopecia areata. Sequenced sample: NKG2D-low CD8+ T cells sorted from blood.

CDR3 sequence (DNA): TGTGCCAGCAAGGGGGGAAATGAGCAGTTCTTC. Its protein product is CASKGGNEQFF. This rearrangement joins TRBV2 to TRBJ2-1; D is perhaps TRBD1 or TRBD2 (6 bases each). V lost 7 bases to trimming and J lost 7 bases, with 8 bases between them. CDR1 SNHLY and CDR2 FYNNEI come from the germline V gene. The CDR3 spans 11 residues. The full variable domain, rest sourced from reference TRBV2 and TRBJ2-1, is EPEVTQTPSHQVTQMGQEVILRCVPISNHLYFYWYRQILGQKVEFLVSFYNNEISEKSEIFDDQFSVERPDGSNFTLKIRSTKLEDSAMYFCASKGGNEQFFGPGTRLTVL.